What follows describes a single T cell receptor (beta chain). Its specificity is unknown. Unmatched junction bases numbered 14, after V lost 8 bases and J lost 1 base. The CDR3 covers 17 residues. Germline CDR1 MRHNA, CDR2 SNTAGT. The sample comes from a study of T cell responses to AZD1222 COVID-19 vaccine. Study-level findings and limits: There were vaccine-associated CD4 TCRs across spike, dominant at 160-218 and 743-854. Reportedly, nearly half the spike-specific TCRs target unmutated variant regions. Females made up more of the donors, who were largely white British, and clonal diversity may have come out too low.

TCRdb keeps only in-frame clones here, not all; method: immunoSEQ multiplex PCR. The data contain more than 65,000 clones, less than 90% of them singletons. This chain links TRBV6-4 with TRBJ2-3; 8 bases fit TRBD2. The sequenced sample was peripheral blood, obtained on day 0 of AZD1222 vaccination. The origin of this receptor is an adult in good health. The CDR3 sequence: CASSISPTGGGTDTQYF. In DNA form, the CDR3 reads TGTGCCAGCTCTATCTCGCCTACGGGGGGGGGCACAGATACGCAGTATTTT.